A selection of T cell receptor beta chains follows, all from one sample in a study of Graves' ophthalmopathy and Graves' hyperthyroidism. TCRdb used MiXCR to reprocess the multiplex PCR reads, holding one entry per CDR3 protein. In the table there are almost 750,000 distinct CDR3 sequences, 40% of which are singletons. Sequenced material: peripheral blood. The receptors come from an adult man with Graves' ophthalmopathy. CDR3s include the opening cysteine and the closing phenylalanine or tryptophan. The D gene is left open where the match is weak. Size tells how often a clone was seen (once, few, many) or the class of an expanded clone, and some rows leave it out.

V	J	size	D	CDR3	DNA
TRBV6-6	TRBJ2-7	many	NA	CASSDHVGYEQYF	TGTGCCAGCAGTGACCACGTTGGGTACGAGCAGTACTTC
TRBV25-1	TRBJ1-2	few	NA	CASSSSGKSISGYTF	TGTGCCAGCAGTTCGTCCGGGAAATCCATATCGGGCTACACCTTC
TRBV4-1	TRBJ1-1	few	TRBD1	CASRLTPGQANTEAFF	TGCGCCAGCAGACTTACACCGGGACAGGCAAACACTGAAGCTTTCTTT
TRBV12-3/TRBV12-4	TRBJ1-6	many	NA	CASSFSNDRNLHF	TGTGCCAGCAGTTTCTCCAACGACAGGAACCTCCACTTT
TRBV7-2	TRBJ1-6	few	TRBD1	CASGNTGVPPLHF	TGTGCCAGCGGGAATACAGGGGTTCCACCCCTCCACTTT
TRBV7-9	TRBJ2-7	many	NA	CASSPGGQPTRQYF	TGTGCCAGCAGCCCGGGCGGGCAGCCTACGAGGCAGTACTTC
TRBV20-1	TRBJ1-6	NA	NA	CSATTGEGNSPLHF	TGCAGTGCTACCACGGGGGAGGGAAATTCACCCCTCCACTTT
TRBV29-1	TRBJ1-2	NA	NA	CSDRDYTF	TGCAGCGATAGGGACTACACCTTC
TRBV5-6	TRBJ1-2	few	TRBD1	CASSLDAGGGYTF	TGTGCCAGCAGCTTGGATGCAGGGGGCGGCTACACCTTC
TRBV5-1	TRBJ2-5	NA	TRBD1	CASSSRQGAGIQHF	TGCGCCAGCAGCTCCCGCCAGGGGGCCGGTATCCAGCACTTC
TRBV10-3	TRBJ1-2	NA	NA	CAISEGEDYGYTF	TGTGCCATCAGTGAGGGGGAAGACTATGGCTACACCTTC
TRBV6-5	TRBJ1-2	NA	TRBD1	CASVGFGTGDGYTF	TGTGCCAGCGTTGGCTTCGGGACAGGGGATGGCTACACCTTC
TRBV2	TRBJ1-1	many	TRBD1	CASSDVGQGTEAFF	TGTGCCAGCAGTGATGTGGGACAGGGGACCGAAGCTTTCTTT
TRBV10-2	TRBJ1-5	NA	NA	CVSRAAELPNQPQHF	TGTGTCAGCAGGGCGGCCGAACTTCCCAATCAGCCCCAGCATTTT